This T cell receptor beta chain was retrieved from a study of T-cell memory formation after mild COVID-19. The overall study: There were largely donor-specific TCR clusters. Study-level results: Day 15 to 85 contractors were CD4/CD8 balanced; later expanders leaned CD4+. Cross-reactive memory seemingly joined, as some responding clones were found in pre-infection memory.

TCRdb re-called the 5' RACE reads with MiXCR, one entry per CDR3 protein. The table shows about 250,000 distinct CDR3 sequences, with roughly 18% occurring only once. In this sample, this clonotype turned up a few times. Its target is not known. The V and J ends lost 5 bases and 4 bases respectively, with 18 bases between them. This CDR3 comprises 15 residues. From germline, CDR1 is SEHNR and CDR2 FQNEAQ (reference sequence). The specimen sequenced was PBMCs or a T cell subset sorted from them (not recorded which). The genes are TRBV7-9 and TRBJ2-7, with a possible D match to TRBD2 (5 bases). This clonotype was sampled from a man younger than 35 who had mild COVID-19 (a few samples of this study predate the infection). Cell type and time point are not known. CDR3 coding DNA: TGTGCCAGCAGCGATGAGGACTTCATCTTGTACGAGCAGTACTTC. Protein product: CASSDEDFILYEQYF.